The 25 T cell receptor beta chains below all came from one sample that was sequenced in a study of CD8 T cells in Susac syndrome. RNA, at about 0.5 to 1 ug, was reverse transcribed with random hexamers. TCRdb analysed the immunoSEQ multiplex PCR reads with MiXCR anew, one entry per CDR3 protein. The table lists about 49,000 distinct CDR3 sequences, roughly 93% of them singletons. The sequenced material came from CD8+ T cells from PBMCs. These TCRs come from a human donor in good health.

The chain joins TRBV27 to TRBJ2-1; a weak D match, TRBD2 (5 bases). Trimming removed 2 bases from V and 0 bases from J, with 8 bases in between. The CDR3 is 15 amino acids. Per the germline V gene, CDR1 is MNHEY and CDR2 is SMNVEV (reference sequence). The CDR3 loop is CASSLSSGSYNEQFF. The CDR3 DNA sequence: TGTGCCAGCAGTTTAAGCAGCGGCTCCTACAATGAGCAGTTCTTC.

CDR3 DNA: TGCGCCAGCAGCTTAGGGGACAGGGAGTTCTACGAGCAGTACTTC. Protein product: CASSLGDREFYEQYF. V gene TRBV5-1 combines with J gene TRBJ2-7; 9 bases match TRBD1. Trimming removed 2 bases from V and 3 bases from J; junction bases left unmatched: 6. The CDR3 contains 15 residues. CDR1 is SGHRS and CDR2 is YFSETQ in the germline V gene.

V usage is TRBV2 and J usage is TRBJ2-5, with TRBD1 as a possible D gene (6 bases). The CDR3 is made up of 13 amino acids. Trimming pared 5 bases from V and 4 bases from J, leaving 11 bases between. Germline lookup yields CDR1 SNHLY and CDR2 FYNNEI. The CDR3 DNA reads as TGTGCCAGCAGTCCAGGGGCGGGAGAGACCCAGTACTTC. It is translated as CASSPGAGETQYF.

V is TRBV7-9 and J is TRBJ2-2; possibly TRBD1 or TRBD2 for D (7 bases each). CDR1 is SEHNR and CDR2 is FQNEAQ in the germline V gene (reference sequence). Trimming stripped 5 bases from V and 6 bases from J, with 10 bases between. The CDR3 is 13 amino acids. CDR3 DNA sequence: TGTGCCAGCAGCCCAGGGGGGGCCGGGGAGCTGTTTTTT. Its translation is CASSPGGAGELFF.

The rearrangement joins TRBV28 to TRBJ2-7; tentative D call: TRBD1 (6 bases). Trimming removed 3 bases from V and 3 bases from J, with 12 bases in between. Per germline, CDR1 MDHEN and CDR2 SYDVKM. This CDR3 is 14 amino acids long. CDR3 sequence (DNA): TGTGCCAGCAGTTTCCAGGGGATAAGCTACGAGCAGTACTTC. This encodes CASSFQGISYEQYF.

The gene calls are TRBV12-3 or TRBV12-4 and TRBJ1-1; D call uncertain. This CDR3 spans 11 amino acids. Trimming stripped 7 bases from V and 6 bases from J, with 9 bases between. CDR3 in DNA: TGTGCCAGCACTCCTCTCGCTGAAGCTTTCTTT. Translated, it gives CASTPLAEAFF.

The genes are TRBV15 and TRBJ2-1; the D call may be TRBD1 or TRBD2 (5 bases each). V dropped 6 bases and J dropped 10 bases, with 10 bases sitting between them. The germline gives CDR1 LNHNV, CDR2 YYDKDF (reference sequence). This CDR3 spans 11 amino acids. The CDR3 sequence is CATSGTREQFF. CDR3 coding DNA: TGTGCCACCAGTGGGACGCGCGAGCAGTTCTTC. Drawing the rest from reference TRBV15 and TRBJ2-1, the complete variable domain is DAMVIQNPRYQVTQFGKPVTLSCSQTLNHNVMYWYQQKSSQAPKLLFHYYDKDFNNEADTPDNFQSRRPNTSFCFLDIRSPGLGDTAMYLCATSGTREQFFGPGTRLTVL.

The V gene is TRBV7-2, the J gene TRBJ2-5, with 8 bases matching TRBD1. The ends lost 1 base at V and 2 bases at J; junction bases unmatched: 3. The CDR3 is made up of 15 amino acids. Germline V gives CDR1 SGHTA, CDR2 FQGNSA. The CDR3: CASSLGTGWQETQYF. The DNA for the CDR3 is TGTGCCAGCAGCTTAGGGACAGGGTGGCAAGAGACCCAGTACTTC.

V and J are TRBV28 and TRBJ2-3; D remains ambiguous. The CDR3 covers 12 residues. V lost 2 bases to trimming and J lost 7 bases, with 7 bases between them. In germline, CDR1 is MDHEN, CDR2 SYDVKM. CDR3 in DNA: TGTGCCAGCAGTTTAGTGGGAAATACGCAGTATTTT. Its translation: CASSLVGNTQYF.

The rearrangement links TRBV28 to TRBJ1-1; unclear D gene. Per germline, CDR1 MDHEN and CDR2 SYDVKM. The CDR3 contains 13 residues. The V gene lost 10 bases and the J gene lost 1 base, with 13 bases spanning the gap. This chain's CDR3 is CATADRSNTEAFF. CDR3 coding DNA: TGTGCCACGGCGGACCGATCGAACACTGAAGCTTTCTTT.

The CDR3 is CASSEGPLYTDTQYF. The DNA of the CDR3 is TGTGCCAGCAGCGAGGGACCTCTTTACACAGATACGCAGTATTTT. The rearrangement links TRBV5-6 to TRBJ2-3; perhaps D is TRBD1 or TRBD2 (5 bases each). Germline assignment: CDR1 SGHDT and CDR2 YYEEEE. CDR3 size: 15 residues. V lost 4 bases, J lost 2 bases, and 14 bases lay in between.

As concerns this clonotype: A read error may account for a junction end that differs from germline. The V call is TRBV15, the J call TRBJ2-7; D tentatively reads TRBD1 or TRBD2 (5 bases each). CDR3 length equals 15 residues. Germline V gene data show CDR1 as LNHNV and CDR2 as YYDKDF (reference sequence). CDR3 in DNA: TGTGCCACCAGCAGAGATAGTAGCCCCCGCACGGGACGGGCCTTC. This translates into CATSRDSSPRTGRAF.

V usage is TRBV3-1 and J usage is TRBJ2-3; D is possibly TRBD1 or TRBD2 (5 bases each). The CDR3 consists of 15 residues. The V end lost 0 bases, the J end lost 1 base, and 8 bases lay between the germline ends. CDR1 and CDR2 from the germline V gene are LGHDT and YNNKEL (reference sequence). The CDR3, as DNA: TGTGCCAGCAGCCAAGATGGGGACGGCACAGATACGCAGTATTTT. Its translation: CASSQDGDGTDTQYF.

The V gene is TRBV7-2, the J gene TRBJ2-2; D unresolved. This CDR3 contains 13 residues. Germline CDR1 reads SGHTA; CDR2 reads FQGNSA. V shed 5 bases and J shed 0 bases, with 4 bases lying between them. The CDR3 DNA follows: TGTGCCAGCAGCCCAACGAACACCGGGGAGCTGTTTTTT. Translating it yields CASSPTNTGELFF.

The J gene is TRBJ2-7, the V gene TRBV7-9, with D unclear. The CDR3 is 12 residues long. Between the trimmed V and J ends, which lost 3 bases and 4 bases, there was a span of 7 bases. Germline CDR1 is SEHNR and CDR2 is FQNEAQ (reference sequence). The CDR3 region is CASSFEAYEQYF. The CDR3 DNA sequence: TGTGCCAGCAGCTTCGAAGCTTACGAGCAGTACTTC.

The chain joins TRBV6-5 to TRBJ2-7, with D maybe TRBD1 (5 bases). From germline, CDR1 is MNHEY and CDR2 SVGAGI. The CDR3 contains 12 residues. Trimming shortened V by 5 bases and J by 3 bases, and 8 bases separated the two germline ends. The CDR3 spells CASSADSYEQYF. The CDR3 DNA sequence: TGTGCCAGCAGTGCCGACAGCTACGAGCAGTACTTC.

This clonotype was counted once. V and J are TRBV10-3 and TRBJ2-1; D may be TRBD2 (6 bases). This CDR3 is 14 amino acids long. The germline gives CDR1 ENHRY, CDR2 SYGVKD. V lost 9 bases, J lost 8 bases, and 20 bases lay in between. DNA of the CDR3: TGTGCCATGGGAGGTCACCAGGAGGTGGATGAGCAGTTCTTC. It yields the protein CAMGGHQEVDEQFF.

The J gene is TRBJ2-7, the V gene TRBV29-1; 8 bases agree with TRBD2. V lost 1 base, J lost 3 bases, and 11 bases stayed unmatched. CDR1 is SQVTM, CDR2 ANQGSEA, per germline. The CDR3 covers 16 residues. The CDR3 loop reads CSVEGLIAGTLYEQYF. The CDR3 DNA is TGCAGCGTTGAAGGGCTTATAGCGGGAACTCTCTACGAGCAGTACTTC.

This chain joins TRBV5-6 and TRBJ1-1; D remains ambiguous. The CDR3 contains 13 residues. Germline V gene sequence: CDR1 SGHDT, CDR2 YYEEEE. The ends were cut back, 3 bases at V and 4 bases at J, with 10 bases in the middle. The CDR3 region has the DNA TGTGCCAGCAGCTACTCGGGCCCCACTGAAGCTTTCTTT. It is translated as CASSYSGPTEAFF.

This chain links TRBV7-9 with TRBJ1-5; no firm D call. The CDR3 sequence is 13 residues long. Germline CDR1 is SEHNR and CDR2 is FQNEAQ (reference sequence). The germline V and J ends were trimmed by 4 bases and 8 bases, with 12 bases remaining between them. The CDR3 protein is CASSSGGGEPQHF. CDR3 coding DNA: TGTGCCAGCAGCTCGGGCGGCGGGGAGCCCCAGCATTTT.

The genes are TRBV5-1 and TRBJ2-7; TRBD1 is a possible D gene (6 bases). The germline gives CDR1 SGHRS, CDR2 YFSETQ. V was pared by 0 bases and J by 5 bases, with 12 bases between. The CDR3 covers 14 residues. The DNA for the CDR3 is TGCGCCAGCAGCTTGGCCGGCCAGGGGAACGAGCAGTACTTC. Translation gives CASSLAGQGNEQYF.

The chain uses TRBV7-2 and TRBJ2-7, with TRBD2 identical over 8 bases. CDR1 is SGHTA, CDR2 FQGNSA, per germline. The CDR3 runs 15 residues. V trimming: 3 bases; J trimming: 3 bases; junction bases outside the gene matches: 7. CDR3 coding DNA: TGTGCCAGCAGCTTCGGAACGGGAGGGTACTACGAGCAGTACTTC. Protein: CASSFGTGGYYEQYF.

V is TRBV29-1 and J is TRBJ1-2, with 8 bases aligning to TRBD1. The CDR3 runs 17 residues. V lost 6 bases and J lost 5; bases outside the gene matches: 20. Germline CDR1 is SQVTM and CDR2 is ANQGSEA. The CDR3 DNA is TGCAGCGTCCCCCACATCAGCGGGACAGGTCATTTGTATGGCTACACCTTC. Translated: CSVPHISGTGHLYGYTF.

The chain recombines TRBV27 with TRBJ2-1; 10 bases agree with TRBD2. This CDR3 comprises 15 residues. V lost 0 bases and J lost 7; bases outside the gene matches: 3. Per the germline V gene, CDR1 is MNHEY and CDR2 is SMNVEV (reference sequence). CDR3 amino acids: CASSLSSSGGNEQFF. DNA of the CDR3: TGTGCCAGCAGTTTATCGTCTAGCGGGGGTAATGAGCAGTTCTTC.

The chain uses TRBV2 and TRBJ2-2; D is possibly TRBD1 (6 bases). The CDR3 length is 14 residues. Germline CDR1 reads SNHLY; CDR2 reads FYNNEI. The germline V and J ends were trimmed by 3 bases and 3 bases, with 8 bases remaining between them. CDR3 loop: CASSEDRYTGELFF. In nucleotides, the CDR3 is TGTGCCAGCAGTGAGGACAGATACACCGGGGAGCTGTTTTTT.